A selection of T cell receptor beta chains follows, all from one sample in a study of T cell responses to AZD1222 COVID-19 vaccine. The protocol was immunoSEQ multiplex PCR, while the TCRdb copy is restricted to in-frame clones and leaves out a portion. The sample has 95,000 to 110,000 clones, over 80% seen once. Sample: peripheral blood, taken on day 0 of AZD1222 vaccination. These receptors originate from an adult in good health. CDR3s include the opening cysteine and the closing phenylalanine or tryptophan. Fields, in order: J gene, clone size, V gene, D gene, CDR3 DNA, CDR3 protein. A D gene is named only where the DNA matches it firmly. Expanded clones get a size class; other rows say once, few or many, or leave the size out.

j_call: TRBJ2-7; clone_size: .; v_call: TRBV27; d_call: TRBD2; cdr3_nt: TGTGCCAGCAGACAACCGGGACTAGTAACCTACGAGCAGTACTTC; cdr3_aa: CASRQPGLVTYEQYF
j_call: TRBJ2-5; clone_size: .; v_call: TRBV30; d_call: .; cdr3_nt: TGTGCCTGGAGTGGCGGGACAGCGCCAGAAGAGACCCAGTACTTC; cdr3_aa: CAWSGGTAPEETQYF
j_call: TRBJ1-2; clone_size: .; v_call: TRBV14; d_call: .; cdr3_nt: TGTGCCAGCAGCCAAGCATCACGGCTCTATGGCTACACCTTC; cdr3_aa: CASSQASRLYGYTF
j_call: TRBJ2-2; clone_size: once; v_call: TRBV24-1; d_call: TRBD1; cdr3_nt: TGTGCCACCAGTGATTTCAGCACAGGGGGCTCTCGGGAGCTGTTTTTT; cdr3_aa: CATSDFSTGGSRELFF
j_call: TRBJ2-1; clone_size: once; v_call: TRBV29-1; d_call: TRBD1; cdr3_nt: TGCAGCGTTCGAGGGACAGGGGCTTACAATGAGCAGTTCTTC; cdr3_aa: CSVRGTGAYNEQFF
j_call: TRBJ1-1; clone_size: .; v_call: TRBV3-1/TRBV3-2; d_call: .; cdr3_nt: TGTGCCAGCAGATTTCTGACGGGTGAAGCTTTCTTT; cdr3_aa: CASRFLTGEAFF
j_call: TRBJ2-1; clone_size: .; v_call: TRBV6-2/TRBV6-3; d_call: TRBD2; cdr3_nt: TGTGCCAGCAGTTACGAGGCGGGAGGGCCCTCGAGGGACAATGAGCAGTTCTTC; cdr3_aa: CASSYEAGGPSRDNEQFF
j_call: TRBJ2-2; clone_size: .; v_call: TRBV9; d_call: .; cdr3_nt: TGTGCCAGCAGCGTAGCCTCGGGGACCGGGGAGCTGTTTTTT; cdr3_aa: CASSVASGTGELFF
j_call: TRBJ2-5; clone_size: .; v_call: TRBV18; d_call: .; cdr3_nt: TGTGCCAGCTCACCACCGTACGGGGTTCAAGAGACCCAGTACTTC; cdr3_aa: CASSPPYGVQETQYF
j_call: TRBJ2-7; clone_size: once; v_call: TRBV6-5; d_call: TRBD1; cdr3_nt: TGTGCCAGCGGGTGGGACAGGACGTACGAGCAGTACTTC; cdr3_aa: CASGWDRTYEQYF
j_call: TRBJ2-7; clone_size: .; v_call: TRBV5-4; d_call: .; cdr3_nt: TGTGCCAGCAGCTTGTCCTCGGGACGGCCCTACGAGCAGTACTTC; cdr3_aa: CASSLSSGRPYEQYF
j_call: TRBJ1-5; clone_size: .; v_call: TRBV18; d_call: .; cdr3_nt: TGTGCCAGCTCACCAACACGTACGGCTGGGGAGCCCCAGCATTTT; cdr3_aa: CASSPTRTAGEPQHF
j_call: TRBJ2-1; clone_size: .; v_call: TRBV15; d_call: TRBD2; cdr3_nt: TGTGCCACCAGCAGCGGGGGGACCCACAATGAGCAGTTCTTC; cdr3_aa: CATSSGGTHNEQFF
j_call: TRBJ1-2; clone_size: .; v_call: TRBV5-8; d_call: TRBD1; cdr3_nt: TGTGCCAGCAGCGCTGGGACAGGGGGCAGCTATGGCTACACCTTC; cdr3_aa: CASSAGTGGSYGYTF
j_call: TRBJ2-2; clone_size: .; v_call: TRBV30; d_call: .; cdr3_nt: TGTGCCCCTTGGGAAAGAGTCAACACCGGGGAGCTGTTTTTT; cdr3_aa: CAPWERVNTGELFF
j_call: TRBJ2-1; clone_size: .; v_call: TRBV24-1; d_call: TRBD1; cdr3_nt: TGTGCCACCAGTGAATCCCTCGGACAGGCTAGCTCCTACAATGAGCAGTTCTTC; cdr3_aa: CATSESLGQASSYNEQFF
j_call: TRBJ1-4; clone_size: .; v_call: TRBV18; d_call: TRBD1; cdr3_nt: TGTGCCAGCTCACCTCCGGGACAGAATAATGAAAAACTGTTTTTT; cdr3_aa: CASSPPGQNNEKLFF
j_call: TRBJ2-5; clone_size: many; v_call: TRBV5-4; d_call: TRBD2; cdr3_nt: TGTGCCAGCAGCTTACTAGCGGAACAAGAGACCCAGTACTTC; cdr3_aa: CASSLLAEQETQYF
j_call: TRBJ1-1; clone_size: .; v_call: TRBV14; d_call: .; cdr3_nt: TGTGCCAGCAGCCAGACCTACGGCGGCACTGAAGCTTTCTTT; cdr3_aa: CASSQTYGGTEAFF
j_call: TRBJ1-6; clone_size: .; v_call: TRBV27; d_call: .; cdr3_nt: TGTGCCAGCAGTTTATTGTTCGGGCAGGGAGGGAATTCACCCCTCCACTTT; cdr3_aa: CASSLLFGQGGNSPLHF
j_call: TRBJ2-7; clone_size: .; v_call: TRBV6-5; d_call: TRBD1; cdr3_nt: TGTGCCAGCAGTAACTCCGGGACAGGGTCCTACGAGCAGTACTTC; cdr3_aa: CASSNSGTGSYEQYF
j_call: TRBJ1-4; clone_size: few; v_call: TRBV5-1; d_call: .; cdr3_nt: TGCGCCAGCAGCGTGGACATAACTAATGAAAAACTGTTTTTT; cdr3_aa: CASSVDITNEKLFF
j_call: TRBJ2-7; clone_size: .; v_call: TRBV6-5; d_call: .; cdr3_nt: TGTGCCAGCACCGTAGTTGGGGCGGATACCTACGAGCAGTACTTC; cdr3_aa: CASTVVGADTYEQYF
j_call: TRBJ1-2; clone_size: .; v_call: TRBV28; d_call: .; cdr3_nt: TGTGCCAGCAGTTTGGGTGGCTACACCTTC; cdr3_aa: CASSLGGYTF
j_call: TRBJ2-3; clone_size: .; v_call: TRBV6-5; d_call: .; cdr3_nt: TGTGCCAGCAGTTACTCTTACAGCACAGATACGCAGTATTTT; cdr3_aa: CASSYSYSTDTQYF
j_call: TRBJ2-3; clone_size: .; v_call: TRBV3-1/TRBV3-2; d_call: TRBD2; cdr3_nt: TGTGCCAGCAGCCAAGGATGGGCTAGCGGGGGAAAGGCAGATACGCAGTATTTT; cdr3_aa: CASSQGWASGGKADTQYF
j_call: TRBJ2-1; clone_size: .; v_call: TRBV7-2; d_call: TRBD1; cdr3_nt: TGTGCCAGCAGCTCCTCCCCACAGGGGGGGCAGTTCTTC; cdr3_aa: CASSSSPQGGQFF
j_call: TRBJ1-3; clone_size: .; v_call: TRBV18; d_call: TRBD1; cdr3_nt: TGTGCCAGCTCACCTCCGGGACAGGGGGGCTCTGGAAACACCATATATTTT; cdr3_aa: CASSPPGQGGSGNTIYF
j_call: TRBJ1-6; clone_size: .; v_call: TRBV11-2; d_call: TRBD1; cdr3_nt: TGTGCCAGCAGCTTAGAAGGGGGCGCCGCATCACATTCACCCCTCCACTTT; cdr3_aa: CASSLEGGAASHSPLHF
j_call: TRBJ2-7; clone_size: .; v_call: TRBV27; d_call: .; cdr3_nt: TGTGCCAGCAGTGTTACCCAGGGGTCCTACGAGCAGTACTTC; cdr3_aa: CASSVTQGSYEQYF
j_call: TRBJ1-3; clone_size: .; v_call: TRBV7-2; d_call: .; cdr3_nt: TGTGCCAGCAGCTTGTACGGGGACTCTGGAAACACCATATATTTT; cdr3_aa: CASSLYGDSGNTIYF
j_call: TRBJ1-4; clone_size: .; v_call: TRBV15; d_call: .; cdr3_nt: TGTGCCACCAGCAGAGTGGGGGGGCCTAATGAAAAACTGTTTTTT; cdr3_aa: CATSRVGGPNEKLFF
j_call: TRBJ1-1; clone_size: once; v_call: TRBV19; d_call: .; cdr3_nt: TGTGCCAGTAGTACTCTCTTATTGAACACTGAAGCTTTCTTT; cdr3_aa: CASSTLLLNTEAFF
j_call: TRBJ1-6; clone_size: .; v_call: TRBV12-5; d_call: .; cdr3_nt: TGTGCTAGTTCCAAGGGAAAGGGGTCACCCCTCCACTTT; cdr3_aa: CASSKGKGSPLHF
j_call: TRBJ2-3; clone_size: .; v_call: TRBV5-5; d_call: .; cdr3_nt: TGTGCCAGCAGCGTGACCACGGGTACGCAGTATTTT; cdr3_aa: CASSVTTGTQYF
j_call: TRBJ1-1; clone_size: .; v_call: TRBV19; d_call: .; cdr3_nt: TGTGCCAGTAGTATACAGAGAGCGGTTACTGAAGCTTTCTTT; cdr3_aa: CASSIQRAVTEAFF
j_call: TRBJ2-4; clone_size: .; v_call: TRBV7-2; d_call: .; cdr3_nt: TGTGCCAGCAGCACTATAGGGGGGCGGCCCGTCCGATCCAAAAACATTCAGTACTTC; cdr3_aa: CASSTIGGRPVRSKNIQYF
j_call: TRBJ2-3; clone_size: few; v_call: TRBV11-2; d_call: TRBD2; cdr3_nt: TGTGCCAGCAGCTTCCGGCTAGCGGGAGAAACAGATACGCAGTATTTT; cdr3_aa: CASSFRLAGETDTQYF
j_call: TRBJ1-4; clone_size: .; v_call: TRBV19; d_call: .; cdr3_nt: TGTGCCAGTAGTGTTCCAGGGTTGAGTGAAAAACTGTTTTTT; cdr3_aa: CASSVPGLSEKLFF
j_call: TRBJ1-2; clone_size: .; v_call: TRBV19; d_call: .; cdr3_nt: TGTGCCAGTAGTAGGGTCCGGCCACAGGCCTATGGCTACACCTTC; cdr3_aa: CASSRVRPQAYGYTF
j_call: TRBJ2-1; clone_size: .; v_call: TRBV19; d_call: TRBD2; cdr3_nt: TGTGCCAGTAGTATCAATAGCGGGAGATGGTACAATGAGCAGTTCTTC; cdr3_aa: CASSINSGRWYNEQFF